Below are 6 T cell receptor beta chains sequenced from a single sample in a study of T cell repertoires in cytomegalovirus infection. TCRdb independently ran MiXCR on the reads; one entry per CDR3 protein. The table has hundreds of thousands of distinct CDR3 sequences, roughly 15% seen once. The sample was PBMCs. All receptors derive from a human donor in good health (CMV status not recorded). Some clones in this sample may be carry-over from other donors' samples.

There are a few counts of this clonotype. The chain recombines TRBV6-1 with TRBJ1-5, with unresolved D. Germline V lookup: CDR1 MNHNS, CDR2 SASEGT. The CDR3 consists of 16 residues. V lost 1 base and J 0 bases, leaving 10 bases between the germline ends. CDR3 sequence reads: CASSEDIIRSNQPQHF. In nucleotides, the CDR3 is TGTGCCAGCAGTGAAGATATTATCCGTAGCAATCAGCCCCAGCATTTT.

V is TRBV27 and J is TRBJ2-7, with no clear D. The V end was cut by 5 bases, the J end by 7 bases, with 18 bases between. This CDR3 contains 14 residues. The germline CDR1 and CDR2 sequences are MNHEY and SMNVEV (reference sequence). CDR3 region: CASSIRALVSEQYF. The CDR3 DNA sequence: TGTGCCAGCAGTATCCGGGCCTTAGTATCGGAGCAGTACTTC.

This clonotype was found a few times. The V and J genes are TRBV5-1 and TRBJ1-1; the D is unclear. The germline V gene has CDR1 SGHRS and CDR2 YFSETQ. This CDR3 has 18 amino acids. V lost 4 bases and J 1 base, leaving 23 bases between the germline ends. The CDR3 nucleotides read TGCGCCAGCAGCGCTTGGCCCCCCGTGGAGAAGGAGAACACTGAAGCTTTCTTT. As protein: CASSAWPPVEKENTEAFF.

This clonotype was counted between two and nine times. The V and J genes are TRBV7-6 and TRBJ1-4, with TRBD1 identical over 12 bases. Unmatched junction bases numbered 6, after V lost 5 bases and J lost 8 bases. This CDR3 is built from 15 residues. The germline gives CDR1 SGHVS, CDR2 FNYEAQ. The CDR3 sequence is CASSPGTGGEEKLFF. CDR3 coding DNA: TGTGCCAGCAGCCCCGGGACAGGGGGCGAGGAAAAACTGTTTTTT.

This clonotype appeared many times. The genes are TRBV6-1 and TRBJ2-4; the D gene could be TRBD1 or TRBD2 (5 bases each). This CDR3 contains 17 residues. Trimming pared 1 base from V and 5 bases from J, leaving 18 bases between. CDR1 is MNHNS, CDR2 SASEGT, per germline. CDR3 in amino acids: CASSEVGSGKRENIQYF. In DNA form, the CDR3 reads TGTGCCAGCAGTGAAGTTGGGTCAGGGAAGAGGGAAAACATTCAGTACTTC.

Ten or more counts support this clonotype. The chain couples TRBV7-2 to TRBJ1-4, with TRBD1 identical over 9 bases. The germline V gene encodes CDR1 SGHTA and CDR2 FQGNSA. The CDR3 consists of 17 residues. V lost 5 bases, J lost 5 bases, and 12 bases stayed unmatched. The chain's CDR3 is CASSLMLIGTGNEKLFF. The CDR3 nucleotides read TGTGCCAGCAGCCTAATGCTGATCGGGACAGGGAATGAAAAACTGTTTTTT.